The present T cell receptor (beta chain) was sequenced within a study of cytomegalovirus exposure and HLA in healthy donors. About the research overall: Within an early data release were about 85 million unique TCRs drawn from HLA-typed donors.

A remark on this clone: Its antigen is undetermined.

The study, taken as a whole, reports: Across all donors, roughly uniform sequencing depth was an assumption of the presence/absence analyses. Rates of TCR association differed by HLA locus in a later analysis, with DRB1 highest and HLA-C lowest.

13 Jbeta primers and 60 Vbeta primers were used for the PCR. The protocol was immunoSEQ multiplex PCR, while the TCRdb copy is restricted to in-frame clones and leaves out a portion. This sample has more than 130,000 clones, with about 79% found just once. This clonotype was obtained from a male donor in good health and CMV-seronegative. Sequencing used PBMCs.

CDR3 DNA sequence: TGTGCCAGCAGCTTAGATCGGGGGCAGGGGGCTTCCGAGCAGTACTTC. Translating it yields CASSLDRGQGASEQYF. The chain joins TRBV7-9 to TRBJ2-7; 8 bases agree with TRBD1. The CDR3 is 16 amino acids. Germline CDR1 reads SEHNR; CDR2 reads FQNEAQ (reference sequence). Trimming removed 1 base from V and 6 bases from J; junction bases left unmatched: 11.